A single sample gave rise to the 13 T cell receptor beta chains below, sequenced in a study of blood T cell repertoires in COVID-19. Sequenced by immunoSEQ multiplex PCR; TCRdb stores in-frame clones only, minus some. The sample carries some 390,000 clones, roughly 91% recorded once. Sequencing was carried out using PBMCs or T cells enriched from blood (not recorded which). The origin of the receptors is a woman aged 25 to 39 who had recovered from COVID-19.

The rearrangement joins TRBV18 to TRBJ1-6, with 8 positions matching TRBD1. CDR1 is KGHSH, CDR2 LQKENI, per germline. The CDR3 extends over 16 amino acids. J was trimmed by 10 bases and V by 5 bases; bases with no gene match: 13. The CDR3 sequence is CASSTGTGRGGSPLHF. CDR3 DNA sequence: TGTGCCAGCTCAACCGGGACAGGACGAGGAGGGTCACCCCTCCACTTT.

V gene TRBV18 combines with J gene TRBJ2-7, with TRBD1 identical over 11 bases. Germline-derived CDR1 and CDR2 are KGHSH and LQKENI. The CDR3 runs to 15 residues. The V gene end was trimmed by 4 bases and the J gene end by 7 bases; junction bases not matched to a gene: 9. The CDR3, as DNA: TGTGCCAGCTCACAAACGGGACAGGGGGTAAATGAGCAGTACTTC. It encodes CASSQTGQGVNEQYF.

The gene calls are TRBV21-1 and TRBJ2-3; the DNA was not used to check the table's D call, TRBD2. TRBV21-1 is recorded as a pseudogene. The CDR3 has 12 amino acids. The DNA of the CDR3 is TGTGCCGGCTCTAGAACCACAGATACGCAGTATTTT. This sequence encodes CAGSRTTDTQYF.

The CDR3 is CASTHGQVYNSPLHF. The CDR3 coding sequence is TGTGCCAGCACTCACGGACAGGTTTATAATTCACCCCTCCACTTT. The chain links TRBV7-9 to TRBJ1-6, with TRBD1 matching 7 bases. Per the germline V gene, CDR1 is SEHNR and CDR2 is FQNEAQ (reference sequence). The CDR3 length is 15 residues. The V gene end was trimmed by 7 bases and the J gene end by 4 bases; junction bases not matched to a gene: 7. Using reference TRBV7-9 and TRBJ1-6 for the parts outside the CDR3, the full variable domain is DTGVSQNPRHKITKRGQNVTFRCDPISEHNRLYWYRQTLGQGPEFLTYFQNEAQLEKSRLLSDRFSAERPKGSFSTLEIQRTEQGDSAMYLCASTHGQVYNSPLHFGNGTRLTVT.

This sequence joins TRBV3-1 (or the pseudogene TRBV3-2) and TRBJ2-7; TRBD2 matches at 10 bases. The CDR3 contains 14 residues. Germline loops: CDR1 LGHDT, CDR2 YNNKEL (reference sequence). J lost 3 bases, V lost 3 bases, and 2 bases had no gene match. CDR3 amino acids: CASSHWTSGYEQYF. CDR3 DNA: TGTGCCAGCAGCCATTGGACTAGCGGCTACGAGCAGTACTTC.

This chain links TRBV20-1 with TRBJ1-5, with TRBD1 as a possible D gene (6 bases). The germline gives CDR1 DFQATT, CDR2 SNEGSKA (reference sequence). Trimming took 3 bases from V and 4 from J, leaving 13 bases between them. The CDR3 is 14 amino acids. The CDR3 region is CSASPGQSNQPQHF. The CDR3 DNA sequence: TGCAGTGCTAGTCCTGGACAGAGTAATCAGCCCCAGCATTTT.

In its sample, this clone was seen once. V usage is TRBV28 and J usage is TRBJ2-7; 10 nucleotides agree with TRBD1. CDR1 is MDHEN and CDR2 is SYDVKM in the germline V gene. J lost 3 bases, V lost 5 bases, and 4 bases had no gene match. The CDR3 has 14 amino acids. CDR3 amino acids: CASSRQGAYYEQYF. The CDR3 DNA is TGTGCCAGCAGTCGACAGGGGGCTTACTACGAGCAGTACTTC. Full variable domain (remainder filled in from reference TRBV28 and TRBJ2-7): DVKVTQSSRYLVKRTGEKVFLECVQDMDHENMFWYRQDPGLGLRLIYFSYDVKMKEKGDIPEGYSVSREKKERFSLILESASTNQTSMYLCASSRQGAYYEQYFGPGTRLTVT.

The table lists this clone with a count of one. The CDR3 DNA follows: TGTGCCAGCAGCCTCGATCGACACTTCGGCTACACCTTC. This sequence encodes CASSLDRHFGYTF. The genes are TRBV5-6 and TRBJ1-2, with D uncertain. The V end lost 4 bases, the J end lost 8 bases, and 15 bases lay between the germline ends. The CDR3 contains 13 residues. From germline, CDR1 is SGHDT and CDR2 YYEEEE.

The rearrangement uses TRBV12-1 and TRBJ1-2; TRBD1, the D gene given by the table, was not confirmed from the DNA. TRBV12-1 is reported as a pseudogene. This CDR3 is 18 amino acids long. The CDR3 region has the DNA TGTGCCAGCAGCTTTGTAGCCTGGGACAGGGGGCGGGTCTATGGCTACACCTTC. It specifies CASSFVAWDRGRVYGYTF.

In nucleotides, the CDR3 is TGTGCCTGGAGTGTGGCGGCCTACAACTATGGCTACACCTTC. Protein: CAWSVAAYNYGYTF. This sequence joins TRBV30 and TRBJ1-2; the D is unclear. CDR3 length equals 14 residues. Trimming took off 0 bases at V and 2 bases at J, with 10 bases between the two ends. The germline CDR1 and CDR2 sequences are GTSNPN and SVGIG (reference sequence).

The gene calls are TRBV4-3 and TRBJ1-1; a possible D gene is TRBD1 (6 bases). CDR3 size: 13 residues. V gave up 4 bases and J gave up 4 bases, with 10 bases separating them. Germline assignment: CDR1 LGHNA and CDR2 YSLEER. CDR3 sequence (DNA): TGCGCCAGCAGCCGCCAGACAGGCACTGAAGCTTTCTTT. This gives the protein CASSRQTGTEAFF.

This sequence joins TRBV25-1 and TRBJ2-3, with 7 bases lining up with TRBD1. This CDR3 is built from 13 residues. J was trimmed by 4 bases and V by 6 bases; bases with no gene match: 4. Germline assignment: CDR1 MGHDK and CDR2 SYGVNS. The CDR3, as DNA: TGTGCCAGCAGCGAGACAGGGCCAGATACGCAGTATTTT. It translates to CASSETGPDTQYF.

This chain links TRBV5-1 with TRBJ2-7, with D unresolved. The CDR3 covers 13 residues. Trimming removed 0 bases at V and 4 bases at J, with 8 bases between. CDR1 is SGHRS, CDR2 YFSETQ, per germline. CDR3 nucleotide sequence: TGCGCCAGCAGCTTGGCGACACCGTACGAGCAGTACTTC. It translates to CASSLATPYEQYF.